The rows below give T cell receptor beta chains drawn from one sample of a study of T cell responses to AZD1222 COVID-19 vaccine. This table comes from immunoSEQ multiplex PCR, and its TCRdb copy is limited to in-frame clones, with some not included. The sample yields about 140,000 clones, about nine tenths seen once. Material: peripheral blood, obtained on day 0 of AZD1222 vaccination. Receptors originate from an adult in good health. Each CDR3 is given with its conserved first and last residue. The D gene is left open where the match is weak. Some rows mark clone size as missing; the rest say once, few, many or name a class of expanded clone.

v_gene,abundance,j_gene,d_gene,CDR3aa,CDR3nt
TRBV19,.,TRBJ1-2,TRBD1,CASQRDSGVYTF,TGTGCCAGCCAACGGGACAGCGGAGTCTACACCTTC
TRBV7-2,once,TRBJ2-1,TRBD2,CASSRASGGYNEQFF,TGTGCCAGCAGCCGCGCCAGCGGGGGCTACAATGAGCAGTTCTTC
TRBV5-1,.,TRBJ2-1,TRBD2,CASIPLAGGLNEQFF,TGCGCCAGCATCCCACTAGCGGGGGGGCTTAATGAGCAGTTCTTC
TRBV7-8,.,TRBJ1-5,.,CASSHRGDSNQPQHF,TGTGCCAGCAGCCACCGCGGGGATAGCAATCAGCCCCAGCATTTT
TRBV5-4,.,TRBJ2-1,TRBD2,CASSLNSGRTDEQFF,TGTGCCAGCAGCTTGAATAGCGGGAGGACAGATGAGCAGTTCTTC
TRBV15,.,TRBJ2-7,TRBD1,CATSRDTGTGSSYEQYF,TGTGCCACCAGCAGGGACACCGGGACAGGGAGCTCCTACGAGCAGTACTTC
TRBV10-1,.,TRBJ1-5,.,CASSESLGNNQPQHF,TGCGCCAGCAGTGAGTCTTTAGGGAACAATCAGCCCCAGCATTTT
TRBV6-5,.,TRBJ2-1,TRBD2,CATALGLFDQFF,TGTGCCACTGCACTGGGACTATTCGATCAGTTCTTC
TRBV7-8,.,TRBJ1-2,.,CASSLEGGSYGYTF,TGTGCCAGCAGCTTAGAGGGTGGGTCGTATGGCTACACCTTC
TRBV10-3,.,TRBJ1-6,TRBD1,CAIRQGLNYNSPLHF,TGTGCCATAAGACAGGGGCTGAATTATAATTCACCCCTCCACTTT
TRBV6-6,.,TRBJ1-2,TRBD1,CASSSGQGIGYTF,TGTGCCAGCAGTTCAGGACAGGGGATAGGCTACACCTTC
TRBV5-1,.,TRBJ2-2,.,CASSLRRPANTGELFF,TGCGCCAGCAGCTTGCGCAGACCAGCGAACACCGGGGAGCTGTTTTTT
TRBV2,few,TRBJ2-7,.,CASSIGGAEGEQYF,TGTGCCAGCAGTATAGGGGGGGCCGAGGGCGAGCAGTACTTC
TRBV5-1,.,TRBJ2-3,TRBD1,CASSLGTGESSTDTQYF,TGCGCCAGCAGCTTGGGGACAGGGGAATCTAGCACAGATACGCAGTATTTT
TRBV7-2,.,TRBJ2-7,TRBD1,CASRPTGGLSYEQYF,TGTGCCAGCAGGCCGACAGGGGGATTGTCCTACGAGCAGTACTTC
TRBV7-2,.,TRBJ1-5,.,CASSPLSNQPQHF,TGTGCCAGCAGCCCACTAAGTAATCAGCCCCAGCATTTT
TRBV2,few,TRBJ1-1,.,CASTWIRAFF,TGTGCCAGCACTTGGATCCGGGCTTTCTTT
TRBV29-1,.,TRBJ2-1,.,CSVRLNNEQFF,TGCAGCGTTCGACTGAACAATGAGCAGTTCTTC
TRBV6-6,.,TRBJ2-7,.,CASRWTSPHEQYF,TGTGCCAGCAGGTGGACATCCCCCCACGAGCAGTACTTC
TRBV7-2,.,TRBJ1-1,TRBD1,CASLQGSMNTEAFF,TGTGCCAGCTTACAGGGGTCCATGAACACTGAAGCTTTCTTT
TRBV11-2,.,TRBJ2-3,.,CASSYNPDFSTDTQYF,TGTGCCAGCAGCTACAATCCGGACTTCAGCACAGATACGCAGTATTTT
TRBV11-2,.,TRBJ1-2,TRBD1,CASSGKPGTGVYGYTF,TGTGCCAGCAGCGGAAAGCCCGGGACAGGGGTATATGGCTACACCTTC
TRBV19,.,TRBJ1-1,TRBD1,CASSATRQGTEAFF,TGTGCCAGTAGTGCAACCCGACAGGGGACTGAAGCTTTCTTT
TRBV19,.,TRBJ2-7,.,CASQAKGLGGNEQYF,TGTGCCAGCCAAGCAAAGGGGCTTGGAGGGAACGAGCAGTACTTC
TRBV7-9,.,TRBJ2-3,.,CASSLLAADTQYF,TGTGCCAGCAGCTTACTGGCAGCGGATACGCAGTATTTT
TRBV19,.,TRBJ1-1,.,CASSTRTALNTEAFF,TGTGCCAGTAGTACGCGGACAGCGCTGAACACTGAAGCTTTCTTT
TRBV6-5,.,TRBJ2-7,.,CASRVEVSYEQYF,TGTGCCAGCAGGGTCGAGGTCTCCTACGAGCAGTACTTC
TRBV3-1/TRBV3-2,.,TRBJ2-7,.,CASSHAPGGNYEQYF,TGTGCCAGCAGCCACGCACCCGGGGGAAACTACGAGCAGTACTTC
TRBV6-4,.,TRBJ2-7,TRBD2,CASSALAGGYEQYF,TGTGCCAGCAGTGCCCTAGCGGGAGGCTACGAGCAGTACTTC
TRBV2,.,TRBJ1-4,.,CASSGRGRAEKLFF,TGTGCCAGCAGTGGTAGGGGTCGGGCAGAAAAACTGTTTTTT
TRBV5-1,.,TRBJ1-2,.,CASSGGEIWPYGYTF,TGCGCCAGCAGCGGAGGGGAGATATGGCCTTATGGCTACACCTTC
TRBV4-1,.,TRBJ2-2,TRBD2,CASSHWLAGGYSRTGELFF,TGCGCCAGCAGCCATTGGCTAGCGGGAGGGTACTCGAGGACCGGGGAGCTGTTTTTT
TRBV6-4,.,TRBJ2-1,.,CASSDRGGTRRNEQFF,TGTGCCAGCAGTGATCGGGGCGGTACCAGACGCAATGAGCAGTTCTTC
TRBV24-1,.,TRBJ2-2,.,CATSDPLTGLTGELFF,TGTGCCACCAGTGACCCACTGACAGGCTTAACCGGGGAGCTGTTTTTT
TRBV29-1,.,TRBJ2-1,.,CSVDPPNSYNEQFF,TGCAGCGTTGATCCTCCCAACTCCTACAATGAGCAGTTCTTC
TRBV24-1,.,TRBJ2-7,.,CATSGSRYEQYF,TGTGCCACCAGTGGTTCTAGATACGAGCAGTACTTC
TRBV14,.,TRBJ2-7,.,CASSQEGNRLYEQYF,TGTGCCAGCAGCCAAGAGGGTAATCGTCTGTACGAGCAGTACTTC
TRBV29-1,.,TRBJ2-7,.,CSVVGWENEQYF,TGCAGCGTTGTGGGTTGGGAAAACGAGCAGTACTTC
TRBV28,.,TRBJ2-1,TRBD2,CASTTPGLAGSSSYNEQFF,TGTGCCAGCACTACACCCGGGCTAGCGGGAAGTAGCTCCTACAATGAGCAGTTCTTC
TRBV3-1/TRBV3-2,.,TRBJ2-3,.,CASSARNQIGTQYF,TGTGCCAGCAGCGCCCGGAACCAGATTGGTACGCAGTATTTT
TRBV2,.,TRBJ2-7,TRBD1,CASSERDRVYEQYF,TGTGCCAGCAGTGAGAGGGACAGGGTCTACGAGCAGTACTTC
TRBV19,.,TRBJ2-3,TRBD2,CASSLWTSGRADTQYF,TGTGCCAGTAGTCTGTGGACTAGCGGGAGAGCAGATACGCAGTATTTT
TRBV18,.,TRBJ2-5,.,CASSPPTGIAETQYF,TGTGCCAGCTCACCACCCACAGGGATCGCAGAGACCCAGTACTTC
TRBV19,.,TRBJ1-2,TRBD1,CASGATGTGPGGYTF,TGTGCCAGTGGTGCTACCGGGACAGGGCCGGGAGGCTACACCTTC
TRBV7-6,.,TRBJ2-5,.,CASSPSSMRTETQYF,TGTGCCAGCAGCCCATCCTCGATGAGGACGGAGACCCAGTACTTC
TRBV7-8,.,TRBJ1-1,.,CASSPQRWGSMNTEAFF,TGTGCCAGCAGCCCCCAGAGGTGGGGGAGCATGAACACTGAAGCTTTCTTT
TRBV24-1,.,TRBJ1-5,.,CATENRPGQPQHF,TGTGCCACCGAAAACAGGCCGGGTCAGCCCCAGCATTTT